This T cell receptor beta chain was retrieved from a study of T cell responses to AZD1222 COVID-19 vaccine. Study-wide results and caveats: Among vaccine-associated CD4 TCRs, coverage spanned spike, with dominance at 160-218 and 743-854. Once two AZD1222 doses were given, Spike-specific TCR breadth and depth went up. Only 5 or 6 AZD1222 recipients were seropositive at baseline.

Remarks on this clone: Antigen: not known.

This CDR3 has 15 amino acids. Losses at the gene ends were 4 bases for V and 5 bases for J; bases not matched to a gene: 11. In germline, CDR1 is SGHTS, CDR2 YDEGEE. Here immunoSEQ multiplex PCR was the method, and the copy in TCRdb shows in-frame clones only, minus some. The sample contains 150,000 to 200,000 clones, approximately 88% of which appear only once. The V call is TRBV5-8, the J call TRBJ2-5; 7 bases align to TRBD2. The source was peripheral blood, collected on day 0 of AZD1222 vaccination. The receptor comes from an adult in good health. CDR3 in amino acids: CASSARGGGRETQYF. The DNA for the CDR3 is TGTGCCAGCAGCGCCCGTGGGGGGGGTCGGGAGACCCAGTACTTC.